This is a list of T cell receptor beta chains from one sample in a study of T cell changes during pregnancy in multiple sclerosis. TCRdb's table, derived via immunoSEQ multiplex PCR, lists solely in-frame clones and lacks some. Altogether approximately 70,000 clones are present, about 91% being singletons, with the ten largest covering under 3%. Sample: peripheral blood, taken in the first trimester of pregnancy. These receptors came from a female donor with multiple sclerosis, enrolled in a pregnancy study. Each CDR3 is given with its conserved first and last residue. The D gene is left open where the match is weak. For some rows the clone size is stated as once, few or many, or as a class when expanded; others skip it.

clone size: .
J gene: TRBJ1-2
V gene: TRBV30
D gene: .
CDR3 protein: CAWRVEGGLAVGYTF
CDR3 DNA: TGTGCCTGGAGGGTCGAGGGAGGTCTGGCGGTTGGCTACACCTTC

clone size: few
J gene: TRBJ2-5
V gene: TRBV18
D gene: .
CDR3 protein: CASSPAYLQETQYF
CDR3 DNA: TGTGCCAGCTCCCCCGCATACTTACAAGAGACCCAGTACTTC

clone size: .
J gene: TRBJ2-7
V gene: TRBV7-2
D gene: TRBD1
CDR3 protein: CASSLGQGKEYEQYF
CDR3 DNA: TGTGCCAGCAGCTTAGGACAGGGGAAGGAGTACGAGCAGTACTTC

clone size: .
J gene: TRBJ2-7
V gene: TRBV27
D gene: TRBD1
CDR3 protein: CASSTDRERGEQYF
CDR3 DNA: TGTGCCAGCAGTACGGACAGGGAGAGGGGCGAGCAGTACTTC

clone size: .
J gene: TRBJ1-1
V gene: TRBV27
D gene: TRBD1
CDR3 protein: CASSLSTGRKNTEAFF
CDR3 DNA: TGTGCCAGCAGTTTATCGACAGGGCGGAAGAACACTGAAGCTTTCTTT

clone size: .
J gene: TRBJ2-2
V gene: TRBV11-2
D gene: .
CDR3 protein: CASSFGFRTGELFF
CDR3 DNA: TGTGCCAGCAGCTTCGGGTTCCGCACCGGGGAGCTGTTTTTT

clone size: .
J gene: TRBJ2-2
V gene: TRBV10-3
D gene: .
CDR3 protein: CAISGPPGELFF
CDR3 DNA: TGTGCCATCAGTGGGCCACCCGGGGAGCTGTTTTTT

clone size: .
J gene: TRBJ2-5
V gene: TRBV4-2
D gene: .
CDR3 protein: CASSQGSEGGPRETQYF
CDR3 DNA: TGTGCCAGCAGCCAAGGGTCGGAGGGCGGGCCCCGAGAGACCCAGTACTTC

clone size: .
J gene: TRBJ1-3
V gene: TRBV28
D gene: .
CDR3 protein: CASSTQVLSGNTIYF
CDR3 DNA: TGTGCCAGCAGTACTCAGGTCTTATCTGGAAACACCATATATTTT

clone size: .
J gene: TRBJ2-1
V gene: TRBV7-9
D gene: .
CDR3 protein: CASSPHRGLHNEQFF
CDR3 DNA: TGTGCCAGCAGCCCTCACCGGGGTCTTCACAATGAGCAGTTCTTC

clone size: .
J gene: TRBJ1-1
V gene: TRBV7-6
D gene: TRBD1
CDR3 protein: CASVNRGYMNTEAFF
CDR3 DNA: TGTGCCAGCGTCAACAGGGGGTATATGAACACTGAAGCTTTCTTT

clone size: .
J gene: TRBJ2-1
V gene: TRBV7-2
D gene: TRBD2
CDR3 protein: CASGVLAGYNEQFF
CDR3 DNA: TGTGCCAGCGGAGTTTTAGCGGGGTACAATGAGCAGTTCTTC

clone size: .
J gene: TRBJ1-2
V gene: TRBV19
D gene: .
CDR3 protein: CASSIRRQGGGYTF
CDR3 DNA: TGTGCCAGTAGTATTCGGCGGCAGGGTGGCGGCTACACCTTC

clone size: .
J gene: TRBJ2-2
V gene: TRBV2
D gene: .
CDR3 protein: CASSSDTGELFF
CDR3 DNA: TGTGCCAGCAGTTCAGACACCGGGGAGCTGTTTTTT

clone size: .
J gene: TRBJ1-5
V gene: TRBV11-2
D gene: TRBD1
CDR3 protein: CASSSDRGPYSNQPQHF
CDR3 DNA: TGTGCCAGCAGCTCGGACAGGGGGCCTTATAGCAATCAGCCCCAGCATTTT

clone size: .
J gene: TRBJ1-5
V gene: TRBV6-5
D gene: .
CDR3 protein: CASSYTGNQPQHF
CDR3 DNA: TGTGCCAGCAGTTACACCGGGAATCAGCCCCAGCATTTT

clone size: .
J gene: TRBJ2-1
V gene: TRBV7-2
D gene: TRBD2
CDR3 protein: CASSLTSGGPYHNEQFF
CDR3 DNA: TGTGCCAGCAGTCTGACTAGCGGGGGGCCATATCACAATGAGCAGTTCTTC

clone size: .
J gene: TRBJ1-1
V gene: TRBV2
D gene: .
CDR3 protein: CASSEVRGTEAFF
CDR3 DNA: TGTGCCAGCAGTGAAGTGCGGGGGACTGAAGCTTTCTTT

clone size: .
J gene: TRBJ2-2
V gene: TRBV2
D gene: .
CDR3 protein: CASLPGHMLPTGELFF
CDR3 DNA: TGTGCCAGTCTACCGGGACACATGCTCCCGACCGGGGAGCTGTTTTTT

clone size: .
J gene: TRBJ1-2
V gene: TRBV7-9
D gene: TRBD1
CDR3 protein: CASSLEQGADGYTF
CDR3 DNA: TGTGCCAGCAGCTTAGAGCAGGGGGCGGATGGCTACACCTTC

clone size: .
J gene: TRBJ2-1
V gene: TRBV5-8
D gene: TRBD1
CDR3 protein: CASSRFRDRGLDEQFF
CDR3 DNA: TGTGCCAGCAGCCGATTCCGGGACAGGGGATTAGATGAGCAGTTCTTC

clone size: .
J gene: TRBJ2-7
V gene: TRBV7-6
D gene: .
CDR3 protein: CASSSGKVPYEQYF
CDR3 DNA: TGTGCCAGCAGCTCAGGCAAAGTACCCTACGAGCAGTACTTC

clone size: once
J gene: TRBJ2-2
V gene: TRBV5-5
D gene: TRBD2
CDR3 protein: CASSLVGGRVTGELFF
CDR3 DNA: TGTGCCAGCAGCTTGGTGGGCGGGAGGGTCACCGGGGAGCTGTTTTTT

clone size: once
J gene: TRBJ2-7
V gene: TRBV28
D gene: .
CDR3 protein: CASSLVGQAPYEQYF
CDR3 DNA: TGTGCCAGCAGTTTAGTTGGCCAGGCCCCCTACGAGCAGTACTTC

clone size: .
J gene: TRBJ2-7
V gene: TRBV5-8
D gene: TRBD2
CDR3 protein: CASSLARLAGVMYEQYF
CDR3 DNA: TGTGCCAGCAGCTTGGCCCGACTAGCGGGAGTAATGTACGAGCAGTACTTC

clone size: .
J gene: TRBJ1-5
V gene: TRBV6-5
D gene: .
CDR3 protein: CASRDSPELPQHF
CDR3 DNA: TGTGCCAGCAGGGACAGTCCGGAATTGCCCCAGCATTTT

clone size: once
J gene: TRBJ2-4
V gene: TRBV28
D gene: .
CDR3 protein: CASTLRAKNIQYF
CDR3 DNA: TGTGCCAGCACTCTTCGAGCCAAAAACATTCAGTACTTC

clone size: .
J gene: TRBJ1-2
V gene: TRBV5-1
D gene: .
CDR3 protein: CASSLLAGALDYGYTF
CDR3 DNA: TGCGCCAGCAGCTTGTTGGCAGGGGCGCTGGACTATGGCTACACCTTC

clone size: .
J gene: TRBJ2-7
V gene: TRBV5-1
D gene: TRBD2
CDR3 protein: CASSFDPAGAEQYF
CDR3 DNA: TGCGCCAGCAGCTTTGACCCCGCGGGAGCCGAGCAGTACTTC

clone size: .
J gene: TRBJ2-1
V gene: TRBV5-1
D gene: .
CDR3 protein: CASSLVAGAHNEQFF
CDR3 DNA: TGCGCCAGCAGCTTAGTGGCGGGGGCTCACAATGAGCAGTTCTTC

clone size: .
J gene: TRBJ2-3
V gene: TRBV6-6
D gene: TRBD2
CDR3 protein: CASRQSGGGADTQYF
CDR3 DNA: TGTGCCAGCAGACAATCGGGGGGGGGCGCGGATACGCAGTATTTT